This TCR beta chain is drawn from a study of breast tumors, draining lymph nodes, adjacent tissues. General observations from the study: Luminal-like breast cancer showed significantly greater tumor-nontumor repertoire similarity than basal-like breast cancer did. Tumor TCR diversity was below lymph nodes but above nontumor tissue.

A remark on this clonotype: Its specificity is unknown.

Samples came from axillary lymph nodes draining the breast cancer. TCRdb re-called the multiplex PCR reads through MiXCR, storing one row per CDR3 protein. This table holds 200,000 to 250,000 distinct CDR3 sequences, about 30% found once. The CDR3 loop spans 14 amino acids. CDR1 and CDR2 from the germline V gene are DFQATT and SNEGSKA (reference sequence). Between the trimmed V and J ends, which lost 5 bases and 5 bases, there was a span of 16 bases. Sequencing was done on a sample of axillary lymph node tissue. The rearrangement links TRBV20-1 to TRBJ1-3; D ambiguous. The TCR sequence derives from a female donor with breast cancer. Some clones in this sample may be carry-over from other donors' samples. The CDR3 region is CSAPPNPGRNTIYF. The DNA of the CDR3 is TGCAGTGCTCCTCCCAATCCAGGTAGAAACACCATATATTTT.